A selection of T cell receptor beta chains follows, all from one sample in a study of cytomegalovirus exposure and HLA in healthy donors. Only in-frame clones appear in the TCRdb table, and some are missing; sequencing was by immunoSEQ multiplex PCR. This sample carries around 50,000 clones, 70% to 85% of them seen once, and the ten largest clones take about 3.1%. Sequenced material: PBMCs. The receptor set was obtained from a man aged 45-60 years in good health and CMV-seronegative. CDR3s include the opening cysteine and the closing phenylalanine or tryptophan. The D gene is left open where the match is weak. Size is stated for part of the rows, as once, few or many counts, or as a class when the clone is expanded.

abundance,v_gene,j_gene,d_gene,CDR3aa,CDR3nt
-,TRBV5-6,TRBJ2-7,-,CASSLNRDEQYF,TGTGCCAGCAGCCTAAACAGGGACGAGCAGTACTTC
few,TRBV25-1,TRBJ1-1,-,CASSVSGTEAFF,TGTGCCAGCAGTGTATCCGGGACAGAAGCTTTCTTT
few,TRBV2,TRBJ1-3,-,CASSPLGGTGNTIYF,TGTGCCAGCAGTCCACTCGGGGGTACTGGAAACACCATATATTTT
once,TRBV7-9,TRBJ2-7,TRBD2,CASSFTSGGGYEQYF,TGTGCCAGCAGCTTCACTAGCGGGGGGGGTTACGAGCAGTACTTC
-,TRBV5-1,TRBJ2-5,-,CASSLGAGETQYF,TGCGCCAGCAGCTTGGGCGCAGGGGAGACCCAGTACTTC
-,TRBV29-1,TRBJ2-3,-,CSVSGVSTTDTQYF,TGCAGCGTCTCTGGCGTTAGCACCACAGATACGCAGTATTTT
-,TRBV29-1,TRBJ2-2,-,CSVEQVAEGPGGGELFF,TGCAGCGTTGAACAGGTGGCGGAGGGACCTGGTGGCGGGGAGCTGTTTTTT
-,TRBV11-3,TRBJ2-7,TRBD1,CASSRTGTGLGEQYF,TGTGCCAGCAGCCGAACCGGGACAGGGTTAGGGGAGCAGTACTTC
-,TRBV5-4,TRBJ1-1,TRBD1,CASSLALLDRANTEAFF,TGTGCCAGCAGCTTGGCCCTACTGGACAGGGCGAACACTGAAGCTTTCTTT
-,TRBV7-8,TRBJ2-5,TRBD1,CASSLVGRGETQYF,TGTGCCAGCAGCTTAGTGGGCAGGGGGGAGACCCAGTACTTC
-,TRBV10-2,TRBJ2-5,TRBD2,CASSALGLGQETQYF,TGCGCCAGCAGTGCCCTAGGACTAGGGCAAGAGACCCAGTACTTC
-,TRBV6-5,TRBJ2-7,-,CASSSSGHEQYF,TGTGCCAGCAGTTCGTCGGGTCACGAGCAGTACTTC
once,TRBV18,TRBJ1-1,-,CASSPSNTEAFF,TGTGCCAGCTCACCCTCGAACACTGAAGCTTTCTTT
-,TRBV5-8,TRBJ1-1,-,CASSLDSDRVMNTEAFF,TGTGCCAGCAGCTTGGACTCGGACAGAGTCATGAACACTGAAGCTTTCTTT
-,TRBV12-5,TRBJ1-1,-,CASGLDSLVNTEAFF,TGTGCTAGTGGTTTGGACAGTTTGGTGAACACTGAAGCTTTCTTT
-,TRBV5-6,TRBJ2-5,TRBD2,CASSLGATSGGAETQYF,TGTGCCAGCAGTTTAGGGGCGACTAGCGGGGGGGCGGAGACCCAGTACTTC
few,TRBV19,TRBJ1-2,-,CASSIGGVGVRAGYTF,TGTGCCAGTAGTATTGGTGGCGTGGGAGTACGGGCTGGCTACACCTTC
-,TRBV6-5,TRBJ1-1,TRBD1,CASSRDRGLTEAFF,TGTGCCAGCAGTCGGGACAGGGGGCTCACTGAAGCTTTCTTT
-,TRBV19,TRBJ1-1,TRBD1,CASSMTGNFFTEAFF,TGTGCCAGTAGTATGACAGGGAACTTTTTCACTGAAGCTTTCTTT
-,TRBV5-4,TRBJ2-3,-,CASSHIWPGKRTDTQYF,TGTGCCAGCAGCCACATATGGCCAGGGAAGCGCACAGATACGCAGTATTTT
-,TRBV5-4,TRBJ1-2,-,CASSRGQTYGYTF,TGTGCCAGCAGCCGTGGACAGACTTATGGCTACACCTTC
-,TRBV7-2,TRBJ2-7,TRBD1,CASSLFQGGSEQYF,TGTGCCAGCAGCTTATTTCAAGGGGGCTCCGAGCAGTACTTC
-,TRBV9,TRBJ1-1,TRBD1,CASSVQGDNTEAFF,TGTGCCAGCAGCGTGCAGGGGGACAACACTGAAGCTTTCTTT
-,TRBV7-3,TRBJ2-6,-,CASSMGGAVSGANVLTF,TGTGCCAGCAGCATGGGGGGGGCGGTCTCTGGGGCCAACGTCCTGACTTTC
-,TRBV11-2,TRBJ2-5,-,CASSFRQPQETQYF,TGTGCCAGCAGCTTCCGACAGCCCCAGGAGACCCAGTACTTC
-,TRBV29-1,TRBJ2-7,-,CSVGTLDEQYF,TGCAGCGTTGGTACACTAGACGAGCAGTACTTC
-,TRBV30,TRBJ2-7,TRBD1,CAWSQGQGGYEQYF,TGTGCCTGGAGCCAAGGACAGGGTGGCTACGAGCAGTACTTC
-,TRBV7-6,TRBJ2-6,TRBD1,CASSLFKGQAGANVLTF,TGTGCCAGCAGCTTGTTCAAAGGACAGGCTGGGGCCAACGTCCTGACTTTC
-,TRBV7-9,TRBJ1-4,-,CASSPRTATNEKLFF,TGTGCCAGCAGCCCCCGGACAGCAACTAATGAAAAACTGTTTTTT
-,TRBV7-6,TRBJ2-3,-,CASSFDDSLPGTQYF,TGTGCCAGCAGCTTTGACGACAGCCTCCCGGGTACGCAGTATTTT